This entry lists 15 T cell receptor beta chains sequenced from one sample in a study of STAT5B mutations in CD4+ large granular lymphocyte leukemia (dated by TCRdb to the early 2020s). Libraries were prepared through the immunoSEQ multiplex PCR assay. Here the immuneACCESS table is served through TCRdb, limited to in-frame sequences with V and J called. Missing clones are a known gap in these copies; in checked studies unresolved V genes cover under half, and the rest lacks a known reason. For this sample there are roughly 36,000 clones; 69% appear just once. The ten largest clones add up to about 3% of the sample. Sequencing was performed on CD4+ T cells from blood buffy coats. All receptors come from a human donor in good health.

J is TRBJ2-7 and V is TRBV2; D uncertain. The germline V gene encodes CDR1 SNHLY and CDR2 FYNNEI. V lost 7 bases and J 0 bases, leaving 13 bases between the germline ends. The CDR3 is made up of 14 amino acids. DNA of the CDR3: TGTGCCAGCACTGACACATCTACCTCCTACGAGCAGTACTTC. Amino acid sequence: CASTDTSTSYEQYF. The full variable domain, completed using reference TRBV2 and TRBJ2-7, is EPEVTQTPSHQVTQMGQEVILRCVPISNHLYFYWYRQILGQKVEFLVSFYNNEISEKSEIFDDQFSVERPDGSNFTLKIRSTKLEDSAMYFCASTDTSTSYEQYFGPGTRLTVT.

V usage is TRBV5-4 and J usage is TRBJ2-2; the D is unclear. CDR1 is SGHNT and CDR2 is YYREEE in the germline V gene (reference sequence). With 6 bases removed from V and 1 base from J, the gap between germline ends came to 13 bases. The CDR3 is made up of 15 amino acids. The CDR3 DNA follows: TGTGCCAGCACCAAGGAAGGGCTGAACACCGGGGAGCTGTTTTTT. Translating gives CASTKEGLNTGELFF.

V is TRBV18 and J is TRBJ2-1; a possible D gene is TRBD1 (6 bases). Germline CDR1 is KGHSH and CDR2 is LQKENI. With 5 bases removed from V and 0 bases from J, the gap between germline ends came to 8 bases. The CDR3 totals 14 residues. CDR3 sequence: CASSGGRSYNEQFF. The CDR3 DNA reads TGTGCCAGCTCAGGGGGCCGCTCCTACAATGAGCAGTTCTTC. Variable domain in full (rest from reference TRBV18 and TRBJ2-1): NAGVMQNPRHLVRRRGQEARLRCSPMKGHSHVYWYRQLPEEGLKFMVYLQKENIIDESGMPKERFSAEFPKEGPSILRIQQVVRGDSAAYFCASSGGRSYNEQFFGPGTRLTVL.

This rearrangement joins TRBV4-2 to TRBJ2-7; perhaps TRBD1 as D (6 bases). V dropped 0 bases and J dropped 2 bases, with 11 bases sitting between them. Germline CDR1 LGHNA, CDR2 YNFKEQ. The CDR3 consists of 15 residues. The CDR3 sequence: CASSQDETGPYEQYF. Written as DNA, the CDR3 is TGTGCCAGCAGCCAAGATGAAACAGGGCCCTACGAGCAGTACTTC.

This chain links TRBV15 with TRBJ2-7; D call uncertain. Trimming removed 0 bases from V and 2 bases from J, with 5 bases in between. CDR1 LNHNV and CDR2 YYDKDF come from the germline V gene (reference sequence). This CDR3 contains 13 residues. DNA of the CDR3: TGTGCCACCAGCAGAGATGGACCCTACGAGCAGTACTTC. Residues: CATSRDGPYEQYF. Using reference TRBV15 and TRBJ2-7 for the parts outside the CDR3, the full variable domain is DAMVIQNPRYQVTQFGKPVTLSCSQTLNHNVMYWYQQKSSQAPKLLFHYYDKDFNNEADTPDNFQSRRPNTSFCFLDIRSPGLGDTAMYLCATSRDGPYEQYFGPGTRLTVT.

This chain links TRBV5-5 with TRBJ1-2, with D tentatively TRBD1 (5 bases). The V end was cut by 4 bases, the J end by 4 bases, with 11 bases between. The CDR3 has 13 residues. From germline, CDR1 is SGHKS and CDR2 YYEKEE (reference sequence). In DNA form, the CDR3 reads TGTGCCAGCAGCGGCGGGACGGGCTATGGCTACACCTTC. This gives the protein CASSGGTGYGYTF.

The rearrangement joins TRBV6-5 to TRBJ1-1; D gene unclear. Germline V lookup: CDR1 MNHEY, CDR2 SVGAGI. The V gene lost 4 bases and the J gene lost 2 bases, with 8 bases spanning the gap. This CDR3 region has 13 residues. In DNA, the CDR3 is TGTGCCAGCAGTTTTACAGCTAACACTGAAGCTTTCTTT. It encodes CASSFTANTEAFF.

In its sample, this clone was seen a few times. This chain uses TRBV6-6 with TRBJ1-2, with unresolved D. Germline V lookup: CDR1 MNHNY, CDR2 SVGAGI (reference sequence). This CDR3 has 13 residues. V lost 6 bases to trimming and J lost 2 bases, with 10 bases between them. The CDR3: CASRETQNYGYTF. The CDR3 DNA follows: TGTGCCAGCAGAGAGACACAGAACTATGGCTACACCTTC.

This clone was detected only a few times. The CDR3: CASSSQTGRNTGELFF. The CDR3 DNA reads TGTGCCAGCAGCTCCCAGACAGGGAGGAACACCGGGGAGCTGTTTTTT. This rearrangement joins TRBV7-2 to TRBJ2-2, with 7 bases matching TRBD1. CDR1 is SGHTA, CDR2 FQGNSA, per germline. The CDR3 length is 16 residues. J gave up 1 base and V 4 bases, and 6 bases lay outside the gene matches.

J is TRBJ1-1 and V is TRBV30, with D unclear. Germline CDR1 is GTSNPN and CDR2 is SVGIG (reference sequence). This CDR3 region has 14 residues. The germline V and J ends were trimmed by 1 base and 2 bases, with 11 bases remaining between them. CDR3 loop: CAWSEYWPNTEAFF. DNA of the CDR3: TGTGCCTGGAGTGAGTATTGGCCCAACACTGAAGCTTTCTTT. The variable domain in full, with the rest retrieved from reference TRBV30 and TRBJ1-1, is SQTIHQWPATLVQPVGSPLSLECTVEGTSNPNLYWYRQAAGRGLQLLFYSVGIGQISSEVPQNLSASRPQDRQFILSSKKLLLSDSGFYLCAWSEYWPNTEAFFGQGTRLTVV.

The chain joins TRBV30 to TRBJ1-6; D gene uncertain. V gave up 3 bases and J gave up 9 bases, with 9 bases separating them. Germline V gene lookup returns CDR1 GTSNPN and CDR2 SVGIG (reference sequence). The CDR3 has 12 amino acids. Written as DNA, the CDR3 is TGTGCCTGGAGCGCACCCCCTTCACCCCTCCACTTT. It yields the protein CAWSAPPSPLHF.

This chain connects TRBV4-3 to TRBJ1-6; D is undetermined. This CDR3 spans 12 amino acids. V was clipped by 4 bases and J by 7 bases, with 5 bases between them. Germline loops: CDR1 LGHNA, CDR2 YSLEER. CDR3 DNA: TGCGCCAGCAGCCGCACCAATTCACCCCTCCACTTT. This sequence encodes CASSRTNSPLHF.

This clone showed up just a few times. The chain links TRBV7-9 to TRBJ2-2, with 8 positions matching TRBD1. The CDR3 covers 14 residues. Germline V gene lookup returns CDR1 SEHNR and CDR2 FQNEAQ (reference sequence). V lost 5 bases and J lost 8; bases outside the gene matches: 7. For the CDR3, the DNA is TGTGCCAGCAGCACCCGGACAGGGACGGGGGAGCTGTTTTTT. Its protein product is CASSTRTGTGELFF.

This clone came up once. The chain employs TRBV27 and TRBJ1-5; D not resolved. Between the trimmed V and J ends, which lost 3 bases and 6 bases, there was a span of 9 bases. Germline V gene data show CDR1 as MNHEY and CDR2 as SMNVEV (reference sequence). CDR3 length equals 13 residues. The CDR3 nucleotides are TGTGCCAGCAGTTTTATGGAAGGTCAGCCCCAGCATTTT. Its translation is CASSFMEGQPQHF.

The J gene is TRBJ1-2, the V gene TRBV28; D gene ambiguous. This CDR3 comprises 11 residues. Trimming cost V 5 bases and J 11 bases, with 12 bases left between them. The germline gives CDR1 MDHEN, CDR2 SYDVKM. DNA for the CDR3: TGTGCCAGCAGTACCTTTCCCTCGTACACCTTC. Amino acid sequence: CASSTFPSYTF.